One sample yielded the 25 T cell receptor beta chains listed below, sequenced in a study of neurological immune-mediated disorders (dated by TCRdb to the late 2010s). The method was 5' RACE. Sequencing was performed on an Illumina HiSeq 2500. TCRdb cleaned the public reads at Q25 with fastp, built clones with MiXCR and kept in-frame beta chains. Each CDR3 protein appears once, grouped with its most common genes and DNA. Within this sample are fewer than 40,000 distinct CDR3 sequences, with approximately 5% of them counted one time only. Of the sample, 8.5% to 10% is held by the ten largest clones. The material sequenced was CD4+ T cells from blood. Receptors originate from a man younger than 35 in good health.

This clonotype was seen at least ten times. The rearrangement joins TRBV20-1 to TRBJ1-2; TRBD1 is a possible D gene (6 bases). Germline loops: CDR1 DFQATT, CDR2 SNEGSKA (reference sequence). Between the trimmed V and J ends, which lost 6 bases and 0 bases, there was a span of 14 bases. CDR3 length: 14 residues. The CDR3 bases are TGCAGTGCAAACCGGGACAACACTAACTATGGCTACACCTTC. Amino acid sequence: CSANRDNTNYGYTF.

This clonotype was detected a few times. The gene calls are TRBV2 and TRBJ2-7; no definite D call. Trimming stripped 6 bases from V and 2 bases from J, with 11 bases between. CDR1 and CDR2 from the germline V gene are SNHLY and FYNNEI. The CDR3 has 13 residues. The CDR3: CASRGMAAYEQYF. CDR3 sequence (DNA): TGTGCCAGCAGGGGGATGGCGGCCTACGAGCAGTACTTC.

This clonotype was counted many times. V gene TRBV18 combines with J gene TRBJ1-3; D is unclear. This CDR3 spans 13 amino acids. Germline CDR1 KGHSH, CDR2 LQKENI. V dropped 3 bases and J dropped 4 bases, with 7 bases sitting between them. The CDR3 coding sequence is TGTGCCAGCTCACCGGATCCCGGAAACACCATATATTTT. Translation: CASSPDPGNTIYF.

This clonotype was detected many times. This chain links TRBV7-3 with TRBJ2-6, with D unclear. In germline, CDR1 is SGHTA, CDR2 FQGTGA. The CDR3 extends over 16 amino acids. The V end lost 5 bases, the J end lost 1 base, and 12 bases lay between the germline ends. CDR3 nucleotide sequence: TGTGCCAGCAGCCCCAGCCAACTGTCTGGGGCCAACGTCCTGACTTTC. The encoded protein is CASSPSQLSGANVLTF.

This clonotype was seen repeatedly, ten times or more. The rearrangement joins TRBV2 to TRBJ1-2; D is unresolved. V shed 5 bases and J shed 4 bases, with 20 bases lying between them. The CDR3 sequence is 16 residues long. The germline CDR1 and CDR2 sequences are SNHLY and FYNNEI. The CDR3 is CASSPERLQWGYGYTF. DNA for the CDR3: TGTGCCAGCAGTCCCGAGAGGTTGCAGTGGGGCTATGGCTACACCTTC.

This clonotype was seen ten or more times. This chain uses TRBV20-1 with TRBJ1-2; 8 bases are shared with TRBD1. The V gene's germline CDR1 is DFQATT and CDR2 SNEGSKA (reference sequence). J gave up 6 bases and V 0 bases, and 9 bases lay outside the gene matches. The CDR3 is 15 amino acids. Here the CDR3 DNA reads TGCAGTGCTAGAGATTACCGACAGGGGCCCCATGGCTACACCTTC. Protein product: CSARDYRQGPHGYTF.

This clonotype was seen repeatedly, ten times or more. The CDR3 DNA is TGTGCCAGCAGCGCTGGGGGGGTTGCGACCCAGTACTTC. Protein product: CASSAGGVATQYF. The genes are TRBV7-8 and TRBJ2-5; 7 nucleotides line up with TRBD2. Per germline, CDR1 SGHVS and CDR2 FQNEAQ. The CDR3 has 13 residues. J gave up 7 bases and V 5 bases, and 7 bases lay outside the gene matches. The full variable domain, its missing parts supplied by reference TRBV7-8 and TRBJ2-5, is GAGVSQSPRYKVAKRGQDVALRCDPISGHVSLFWYQQALGQGPEFLTYFQNEAQLDKSGLPSDRFFAERPEGSVSTLKIQRTQQEDSAVYLCASSAGGVATQYFGPGTRLLVL.

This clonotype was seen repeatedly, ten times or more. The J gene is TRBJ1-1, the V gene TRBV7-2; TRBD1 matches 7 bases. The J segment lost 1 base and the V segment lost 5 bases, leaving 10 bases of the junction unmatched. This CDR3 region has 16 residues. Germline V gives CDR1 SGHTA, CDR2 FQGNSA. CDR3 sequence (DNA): TGTGCCAGCAGCCCACCCTTGGGGACAGCGAACACTGAAGCTTTCTTT. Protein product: CASSPPLGTANTEAFF.

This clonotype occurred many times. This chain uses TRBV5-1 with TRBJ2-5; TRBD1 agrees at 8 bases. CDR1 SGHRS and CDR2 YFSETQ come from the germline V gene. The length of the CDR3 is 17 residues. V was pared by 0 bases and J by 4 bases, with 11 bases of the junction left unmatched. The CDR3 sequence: CASSLARGPTGGETQYF. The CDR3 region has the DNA TGCGCCAGCAGCTTGGCCCGGGGCCCAACAGGGGGAGAGACCCAGTACTTC.

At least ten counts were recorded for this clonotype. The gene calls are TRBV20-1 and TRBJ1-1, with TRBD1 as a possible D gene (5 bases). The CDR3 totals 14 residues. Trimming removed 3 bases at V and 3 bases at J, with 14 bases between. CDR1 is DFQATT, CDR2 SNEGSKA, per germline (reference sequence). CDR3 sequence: CSASQHGADTEAFF. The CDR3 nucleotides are TGCAGTGCTAGCCAACATGGGGCGGACACTGAAGCTTTCTTT.

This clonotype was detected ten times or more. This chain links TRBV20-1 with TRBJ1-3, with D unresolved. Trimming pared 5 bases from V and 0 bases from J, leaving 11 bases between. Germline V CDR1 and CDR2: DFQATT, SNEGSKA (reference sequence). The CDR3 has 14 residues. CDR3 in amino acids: CSAPRDYSGNTIYF. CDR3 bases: TGCAGTGCTCCTAGGGATTACTCTGGAAACACCATATATTTT.

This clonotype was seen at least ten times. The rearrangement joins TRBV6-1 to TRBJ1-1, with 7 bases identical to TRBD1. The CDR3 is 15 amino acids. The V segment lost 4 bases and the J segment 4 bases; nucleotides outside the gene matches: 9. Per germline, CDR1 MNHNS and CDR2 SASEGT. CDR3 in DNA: TGTGCCAGCAGTGTCGTGACAGGGTTGAGCACTGAAGCTTTCTTT. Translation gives CASSVVTGLSTEAFF.

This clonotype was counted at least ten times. The CDR3 bases are TGTGCCAGCAGTTTAATGTCCACAGGGGACGCTCGGGGCTACACCTTC. Translated, it gives CASSLMSTGDARGYTF. The rearrangement joins TRBV27 to TRBJ1-2, with 7 bases fitting TRBD1. The CDR3 is 16 amino acids. With V trimmed by 2 bases and J by 8 bases, 14 bases remained unmatched. CDR1 MNHEY and CDR2 SMNVEV come from the germline V gene (reference sequence).

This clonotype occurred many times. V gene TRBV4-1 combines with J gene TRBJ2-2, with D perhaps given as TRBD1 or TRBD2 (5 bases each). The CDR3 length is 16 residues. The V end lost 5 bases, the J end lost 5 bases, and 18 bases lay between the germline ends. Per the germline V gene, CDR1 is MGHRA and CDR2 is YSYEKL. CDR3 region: CASSSAPGTITGELFF. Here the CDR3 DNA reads TGCGCCAGCAGCTCCGCCCCCGGGACCATTACCGGGGAGCTGTTTTTT.

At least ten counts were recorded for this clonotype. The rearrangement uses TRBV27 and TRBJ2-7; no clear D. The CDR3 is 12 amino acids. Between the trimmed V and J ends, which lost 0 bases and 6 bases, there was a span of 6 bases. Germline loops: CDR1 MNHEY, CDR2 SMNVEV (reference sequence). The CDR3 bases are TGTGCCAGCAGTTTATCTCTACGCGAGCAGTACTTC. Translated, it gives CASSLSLREQYF.

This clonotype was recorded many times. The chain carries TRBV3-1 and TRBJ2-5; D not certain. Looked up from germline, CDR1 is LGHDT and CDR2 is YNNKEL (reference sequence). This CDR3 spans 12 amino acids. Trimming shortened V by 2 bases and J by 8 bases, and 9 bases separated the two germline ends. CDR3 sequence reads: CASSQWPQTQYF. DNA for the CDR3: TGTGCCAGCAGCCAATGGCCGCAAACCCAGTACTTC.

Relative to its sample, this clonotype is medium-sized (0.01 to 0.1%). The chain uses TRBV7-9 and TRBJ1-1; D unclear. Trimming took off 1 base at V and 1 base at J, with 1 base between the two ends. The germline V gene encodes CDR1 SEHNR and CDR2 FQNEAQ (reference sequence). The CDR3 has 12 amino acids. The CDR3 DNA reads TGTGCCAGCAGCTTAGAGAACACTGAAGCTTTCTTT. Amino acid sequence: CASSLENTEAFF.

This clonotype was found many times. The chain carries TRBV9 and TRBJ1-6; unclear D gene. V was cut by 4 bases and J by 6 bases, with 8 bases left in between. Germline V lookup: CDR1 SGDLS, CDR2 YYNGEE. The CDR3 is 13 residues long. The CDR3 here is CASSPRGNSPLHF. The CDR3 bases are TGTGCCAGCAGCCCCCGAGGTAATTCACCCCTCCACTTT.

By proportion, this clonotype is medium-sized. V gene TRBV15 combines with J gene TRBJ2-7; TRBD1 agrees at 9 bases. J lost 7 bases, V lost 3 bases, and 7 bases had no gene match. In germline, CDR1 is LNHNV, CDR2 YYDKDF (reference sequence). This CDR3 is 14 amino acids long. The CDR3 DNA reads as TGTGCCACCAGCAGCCGGGACAGGGAAGGGGAGCAGTACTTC. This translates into CATSSRDREGEQYF. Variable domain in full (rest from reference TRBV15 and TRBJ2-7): DAMVIQNPRYQVTQFGKPVTLSCSQTLNHNVMYWYQQKSSQAPKLLFHYYDKDFNNEADTPDNFQSRRPNTSFCFLDIRSPGLGDTAMYLCATSSRDREGEQYFGPGTRLTVT.

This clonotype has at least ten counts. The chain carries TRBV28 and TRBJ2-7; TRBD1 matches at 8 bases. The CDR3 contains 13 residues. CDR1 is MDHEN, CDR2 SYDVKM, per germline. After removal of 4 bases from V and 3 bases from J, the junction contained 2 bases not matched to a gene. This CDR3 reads CASSWGQDYEQYF. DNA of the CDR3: TGTGCCAGCAGTTGGGGACAGGACTACGAGCAGTACTTC.

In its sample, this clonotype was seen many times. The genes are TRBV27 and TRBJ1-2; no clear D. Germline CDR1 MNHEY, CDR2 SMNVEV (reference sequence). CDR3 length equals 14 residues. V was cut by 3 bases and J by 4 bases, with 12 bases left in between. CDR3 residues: CASSLRQTGYGYTF. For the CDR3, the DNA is TGTGCCAGCAGTTTGAGGCAAACGGGCTATGGCTACACCTTC.

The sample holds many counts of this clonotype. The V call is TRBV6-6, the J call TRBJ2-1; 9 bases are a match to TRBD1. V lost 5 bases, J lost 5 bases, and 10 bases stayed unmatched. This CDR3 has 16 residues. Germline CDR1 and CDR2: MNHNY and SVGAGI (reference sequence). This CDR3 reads CASSDYRGRKDNEQFF. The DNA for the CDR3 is TGTGCCAGCAGTGACTACAGGGGGCGAAAAGACAATGAGCAGTTCTTC.

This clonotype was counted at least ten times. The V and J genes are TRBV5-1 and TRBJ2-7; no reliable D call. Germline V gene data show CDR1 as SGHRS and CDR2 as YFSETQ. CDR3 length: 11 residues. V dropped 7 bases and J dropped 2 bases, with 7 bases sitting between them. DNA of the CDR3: TGCGCCAGCGGGGATACCTACGAGCAGTACTTC. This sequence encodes CASGDTYEQYF.

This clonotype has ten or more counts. Here the CDR3 DNA reads TGCAGCGTTGCGGACGGACCTATGAATGAGCAGTTCTTC. Translating it yields CSVADGPMNEQFF. The rearrangement joins TRBV29-1 to TRBJ2-1; the D is unclear. CDR1 is SQVTM and CDR2 is ANQGSEA in the germline V gene. CDR3 length: 13 residues. The V end lost 4 bases, the J end lost 7 bases, and 14 bases lay between the germline ends.

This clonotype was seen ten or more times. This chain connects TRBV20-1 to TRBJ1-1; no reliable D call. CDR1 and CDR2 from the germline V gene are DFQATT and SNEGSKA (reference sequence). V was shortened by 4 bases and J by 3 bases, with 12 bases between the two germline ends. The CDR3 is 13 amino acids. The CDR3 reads CSAKLGRDTEAFF. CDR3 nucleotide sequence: TGCAGTGCTAAACTGGGGAGGGACACTGAAGCTTTCTTT.